A selection of T cell receptor beta chains follows, all from one sample in a study of PD-1 blockade in classical Hodgkin lymphoma. Profiled with immunoSEQ multiplex PCR; TCRdb holds only in-frame clones, not every one. The sample holds about 7,500 clones, roughly 88% seen once. Here the sequenced sample was CD4+ T cells from blood, taken at baseline. All receptors come from a human donor with classical Hodgkin lymphoma. Each CDR3 is given with its conserved first and last residue. A D gene is named only where the DNA matches it firmly. Rows give clone size only sometimes, using once, few, many, or a class for an expanded clone.

j_call d_call clone_size v_call cdr3_nt cdr3_aa
TRBJ2-1 TRBD2 - TRBV7-6 TGTGCCAGCAGCCACTCGGGGGGAGCGGGAGTACCGAATGAGCAGTTCTTC CASSHSGGAGVPNEQFF
TRBJ2-5 - - TRBV7-8 TGTGCCAGCAGCTTAGCCCTAGCGGAGACCCAGTACTTC CASSLALAETQYF
TRBJ1-1 TRBD1 - TRBV27 TGTGCCAGCAGTTTAGACAGGGGGCCAGGGAACACTGAAGCTTTCTTT CASSLDRGPGNTEAFF
TRBJ2-6 - - TRBV10-1 TGCGCCAGCAGTTTTGAGGCACAAAGTCGGGCCAACGTCCTGACTTTC CASSFEAQSRANVLTF
TRBJ2-5 - - TRBV10-3 TGTGCCATCCGACAGGCGCAATTGGAGACCCAGTACTTC CAIRQAQLETQYF
TRBJ1-5 - - TRBV28 TGTGCCAGCAGTTTGATGGAGCCCCAGCATTTT CASSLMEPQHF
TRBJ2-7 - - TRBV5-4 TGTGCCAGCAGCTTCCGAAGGGCCCCCTACGAGCAGTACTTC CASSFRRAPYEQYF
TRBJ2-5 - - TRBV10-3 TGTGCCATCAGTGACAGGGCACAAGAGACCCAGTACTTC CAISDRAQETQYF
TRBJ2-5 TRBD2 - TRBV27 TGTGCCAGCAGTTTACGGCTAGCGGGGATTCCGCAGGAGACCCAGTACTTC CASSLRLAGIPQETQYF
TRBJ2-5 - - TRBV29-1 TGCAGCGTTGATATGGGGCCTCAAGAGACCCAGTACTTC CSVDMGPQETQYF
TRBJ2-7 - once TRBV18 TGTGCCAGCTCACCAGAAGTAGGAGAGCAGTACTTC CASSPEVGEQYF
TRBJ1-5 - - TRBV19 TGTGCCAGTAGCGTGTTGAAAGGTGCACAGTCCAATCAGCCCCAGCATTTT CASSVLKGAQSNQPQHF
TRBJ1-4 - - TRBV5-1 TGCGCCAGCAGCTTTTCCCAGGCCGCAACTAATGAAAAACTGTTTTTT CASSFSQAATNEKLFF
TRBJ2-5 TRBD1 - TRBV5-6 TGTGCCAGCAGCTCGAAGGGACAGGGGTATGAGACCCAGTACTTC CASSSKGQGYETQYF
TRBJ2-5 - - TRBV5-1 TGCGCCAGCAGCTCGGACAGTTCCGAAGAGACCCAGTACTTC CASSSDSSEETQYF
TRBJ1-5 TRBD1 - TRBV19 TGTGCCAGTAGTAATCAGGGGGCAAATCAGCCCCAGCATTTT CASSNQGANQPQHF
TRBJ1-1 - - TRBV2 TGTGCCAGCAGTCTCCTTCAGAGTAACACTGAAGCTTTCTTT CASSLLQSNTEAFF
TRBJ1-4 - - TRBV30 TGTGCCTGTTCGGATGCAACTAATGAAAAACTGTTTTTT CACSDATNEKLFF
TRBJ2-3 - - TRBV18 TGTGCCAGCTCACCACTATCGGATACGCAGTATTTT CASSPLSDTQYF
TRBJ1-2 TRBD1 - TRBV14 TGTGCCAGCAGCCAAGATGGAAGGACAGGGGCAAACTATGGCTACACCTTC CASSQDGRTGANYGYTF
TRBJ2-6 TRBD1 - TRBV23-1 TGCGCCAGCAGTCGGACCGAAAGGCGGGACAGGGCATCTTCTGGGGCCAACGTCCTGACTTTC CASSRTERRDRASSGANVLTF
TRBJ2-1 TRBD2 - TRBV6-5 TGTGCCAGCAGTTCCCGACTAGCGGGGACATACAATGAGCAGTTCTTC CASSSRLAGTYNEQFF
TRBJ2-1 - - TRBV7-3 TGTGCCAGCAGCTCCCAGTACAATGAGCAGTTCTTC CASSSQYNEQFF
TRBJ2-5 - - TRBV5-5 TGTGCCAGCAGCTTGTTCGGGGAGTACCAAGAGACCCAGTACTTC CASSLFGEYQETQYF
TRBJ2-5 - - TRBV6-1 TGTGCCAGCGAGGTGGGCCAGTGGTACCAAGAGACCCAGTACTTC CASEVGQWYQETQYF
TRBJ2-4 TRBD1 - TRBV7-2 TGTGCCAGCAGCTTAGTTCGGGACAGGAAGAAAATTCAGTACTTC CASSLVRDRKKIQYF
TRBJ2-5 TRBD2 - TRBV5-4 TGTGCCAGCAGTCCGGGGGGGAGTCAGGAGACCCAGTACTTC CASSPGGSQETQYF
TRBJ2-7 - - TRBV30 TGTGCCTGGACCGCCGAACTGAAGTACGAGCAGTACTTC CAWTAELKYEQYF
TRBJ2-2 TRBD2 - TRBV5-5 TGTGCCAGCAGCCCTCGAGTAGCGGGGGCGACCGGGGAGCTGTTTTTT CASSPRVAGATGELFF
TRBJ2-3 - - TRBV27 TGTGCCAGCACCTCTACTATAGCTTGGGGCACAGATACGCAGTATTTT CASTSTIAWGTDTQYF
TRBJ2-5 - - TRBV6-5 TGTGCCACCAGACACCTACAAGAGACCCAGTACTTC CATRHLQETQYF
TRBJ2-3 TRBD2 - TRBV18 TGTGCCAGCTCACCAGCAGCGCTGGGACTAGCGGTGAGCACAGATACGCAGTATTTT CASSPAALGLAVSTDTQYF
TRBJ2-1 - - TRBV5-4 TGTGCCAGCAACCGACCCAGCGGAGACAATGAGCAGTTCTTC CASNRPSGDNEQFF
TRBJ2-7 TRBD2 - TRBV14 TGTGCCAGCAGCCAAGGAGGACTAGCGGGAGATCTCGAGCAGTACTTC CASSQGGLAGDLEQYF
TRBJ2-3 - - TRBV13 TGTGCCAGCAGCTTAGGCCGCCGGGGCACAGATACGCAGTATTTT CASSLGRRGTDTQYF